Each of the 17 T cell receptor beta chains below was sequenced from the same sample in a study of PD-L1 blockade in urothelial cancer (dated by TCRdb to 2016 to 2017). The receptor library was made with the immunoSEQ multiplex PCR assay. Sourced from immuneACCESS, this table was stored by TCRdb with only in-frame sequences that have V and J called. A share of the clones is absent; for the studies checked, an unresolved V gene accounts for under half, and the remainder has no known explanation. This sample has about 42,000 clones in its table, and 70% to 85% of those were observed once. 2.7% of the sample comes from the top ten. Sequenced here: PBMCs, sampled around atezolizumab (anti-PD-L1) treatment. The source of these receptors is a man in his 70s with urothelial cancer.

J is TRBJ2-1 and V is TRBV7-2; D is undetermined. The CDR3 is 16 residues long. Germline V gene sequence: CDR1 SGHTA, CDR2 FQGNSA. V was cut by 5 bases and J by 6 bases, with 20 bases left in between. CDR3 nucleotides: TGTGCCAGCAGCATTCAAAGGTCCAAGCGATCCAATGAGCAGTTCTTC. Protein product: CASSIQRSKRSNEQFF.

This clone was seen a few times. The chain uses TRBV10-3 and TRBJ2-7, with a tentative D call TRBD2 (5 bases). V shed 3 bases and J shed 0 bases, with 12 bases lying between them. The CDR3 is 15 amino acids. Germline V gene lookup returns CDR1 ENHRY and CDR2 SYGVKD. CDR3 residues: CAISEGSGASYEQYF. CDR3 in DNA: TGTGCCATCAGTGAAGGAAGCGGAGCCTCCTACGAGCAGTACTTC.

V and J are TRBV5-5 and TRBJ1-1; unclear D gene. CDR1 is SGHKS and CDR2 is YYEKEE in the germline V gene (reference sequence). Trimming left V 2 bases short and J 1 base short, with 6 bases between. The CDR3 extends over 13 amino acids. CDR3 coding DNA: TGTGCCAGCAGCTTAGGGAGGAACACTGAAGCTTTCTTT. This sequence encodes CASSLGRNTEAFF.

The table lists this clone with a count of one. The chain uses TRBV4-3 and TRBJ1-5; TRBD1 is a possible D gene (5 bases). This CDR3 is built from 15 residues. Per the germline V gene, CDR1 is LGHNA and CDR2 is YSLEER. V was pared by 4 bases and J by 0 bases, with 10 bases between. The CDR3 region is CASSPGWGSNQPQHF. For the CDR3, the DNA is TGCGCCAGCAGCCCAGGGTGGGGTAGCAATCAGCCCCAGCATTTT.

V and J are TRBV7-9 and TRBJ2-5, with 7 bases aligning to TRBD2. V shed 3 bases and J 1 base; nucleotides not matched to a gene: 2. Germline V gene sequence: CDR1 SEHNR, CDR2 FQNEAQ (reference sequence). CDR3 length: 14 amino acids. CDR3 sequence: CASSLGGLQETQYF. DNA of the CDR3: TGTGCCAGCAGCTTGGGAGGGCTCCAAGAGACCCAGTACTTC.

This sequence joins TRBV29-1 and TRBJ2-2; D possibly corresponds to TRBD2 (5 bases). The V end lost 5 bases, the J end lost 5 bases, and 12 bases lay between the germline ends. Germline CDR1 and CDR2: SQVTM and ANQGSEA. This CDR3 spans 13 amino acids. CDR3 in amino acids: CSVHFGVTGELFF. CDR3 DNA sequence: TGCAGCGTTCATTTCGGGGTTACCGGGGAGCTGTTTTTT.

The chain employs TRBV10-3 and TRBJ2-5; 8 positions match TRBD1. The CDR3 has 14 residues. Germline V gives CDR1 ENHRY, CDR2 SYGVKD. With V trimmed by 1 base and J by 3 bases, 1 base remained unmatched. CDR3 coding DNA: TGTGCCATCAGTGAGTTGACAGGGGAAGAGACCCAGTACTTC. This translates into CAISELTGEETQYF.

About this clone: The sample holds other DNA sequences that translate to the same CDR3. V and J are TRBV7-3 and TRBJ2-1; TRBD2 might be the D (6 bases). The CDR3 sequence is 15 residues long. Germline values: CDR1 SGHTA, CDR2 FQGTGA. The germline V and J ends were trimmed by 4 bases and 1 base, with 11 bases remaining between them. The CDR3 loop reads CASSSSSGSYNEQFF. The CDR3 DNA follows: TGTGCCAGCAGCTCCTCAAGCGGGTCCTACAATGAGCAGTTCTTC.

This chain joins TRBV11-1 and TRBJ2-1, with D uncertain. V was trimmed by 2 bases and J by 5 bases, leaving 4 bases between them. Germline V gives CDR1 SGHAT, CDR2 FQDESV (reference sequence). The CDR3 totals 12 residues. The CDR3 region has the DNA TGTGCCAGCAGCTTAACTAACAATGAGCAGTTCTTC. It specifies CASSLTNNEQFF.

This rearrangement joins TRBV5-6 to TRBJ2-2; 7 bases agree with TRBD1. Per the germline V gene, CDR1 is SGHDT and CDR2 is YYEEEE. The CDR3 is 14 amino acids. The V gene end was trimmed by 4 bases and the J gene end by 6 bases; junction bases not matched to a gene: 6. The DNA of the CDR3 is TGTGCCAGCAGCCGACAGGGTGGGCCCGGGGAGCTGTTTTTT. It translates to CASSRQGGPGELFF.

V gene TRBV4-3 combines with J gene TRBJ2-2; D is perhaps TRBD1 (5 bases). The CDR3 length is 17 residues. Germline V gives CDR1 LGHNA, CDR2 YSLEER. V lost 0 bases to trimming and J lost 4 bases, with 15 bases between them. The CDR3 DNA follows: TGCGCCAGCAGCCAAGATCCGGCAGGGAAGAGCACCGGGGAGCTGTTTTTT. Translation: CASSQDPAGKSTGELFF.

Sample share makes this clone medium-sized. V and J are TRBV6-4 and TRBJ2-3; TRBD2 matches 7 bases. The length of the CDR3 is 15 residues. J was trimmed by 1 base and V by 3 bases; bases with no gene match: 4. Germline CDR1 MRHNA, CDR2 SNTAGT. The DNA for the CDR3 is TGTGCCAGCAGTGAGATCGCGGGAGGCACAGATACGCAGTATTTT. Translating it yields CASSEIAGGTDTQYF.

V gene TRBV19 combines with J gene TRBJ2-1; 8 nucleotides align to TRBD2. The CDR3 has 15 residues. Per germline, CDR1 LNHDA and CDR2 SQIVND (reference sequence). J was trimmed by 7 bases and V by 5 bases; bases with no gene match: 10. CDR3 DNA sequence: TGTGCCAGTAGTGCCCCCCCTGAGCGGGAGAATGAGCAGTTCTTC. Translated, it gives CASSAPPERENEQFF. Full variable domain (missing parts from reference TRBV19 and TRBJ2-1): DGGITQSPKYLFRKEGQNVTLSCEQNLNHDAMYWYRQDPGQGLRLIYYSQIVNDFQKGDIAEGYSVSREKKESFPLTVTSAQKNPTAFYLCASSAPPERENEQFFGPGTRLTVL.

This clone was seen a single time. The V and J genes are TRBV27 and TRBJ1-1, with D possibly being TRBD1 (6 bases). The V end lost 4 bases, the J end lost 0 bases, and 12 bases lay between the germline ends. The CDR3 contains 15 residues. Germline assignment: CDR1 MNHEY and CDR2 SMNVEV (reference sequence). CDR3 DNA: TGTGCCAGCAGTTCGTCGACAGGTTTGAACACTGAAGCTTTCTTT. Translated, it gives CASSSSTGLNTEAFF.

The V call is TRBV5-1, the J call TRBJ2-7; D might be TRBD1 (6 bases). Trimming cost V 4 bases and J 1 base, with 15 bases left between them. This CDR3 is built from 15 residues. CDR1 and CDR2 (germline): SGHRS, YFSETQ. CDR3 protein: CASSVGYRDSYEQYF. The CDR3, as DNA: TGCGCCAGCAGCGTGGGGTACAGGGATTCCTACGAGCAGTACTTC.

The J gene is TRBJ2-1, the V gene TRBV4-3, with TRBD2 matching over 7 bases. Germline V gene lookup returns CDR1 LGHNA and CDR2 YSLEER. The CDR3 length is 18 residues. J gave up 0 bases and V 0 bases, and 8 bases lay outside the gene matches. CDR3 in amino acids: CASSQESAGVGSYNEQFF. CDR3 nucleotides: TGCGCCAGCAGCCAAGAGAGCGCGGGAGTGGGCTCCTACAATGAGCAGTTCTTC.

This clone came up once. Different DNA sequences within this sample yield the same CDR3. The V call is TRBV20-1, the J call TRBJ1-2; D might be TRBD1 (6 bases). Germline V gene sequence: CDR1 DFQATT, CDR2 SNEGSKA (reference sequence). This CDR3 is 11 amino acids long. DNA of the CDR3: TGCATCCCGGTAGGGGGCTATGGCTACACCTTC. Amino acid sequence: CIPVGGYGYTF.